The clone carrying this TCR beta chain was seen a few times. This sample was included in a study of T cell changes during pregnancy in multiple sclerosis. Method: immunoSEQ multiplex PCR; TCRdb's copy keeps in-frame clones and lacks some. The table has approximately 70,000 clones, about 90% seen once; the top ten hold approximately 0.97%. The sample was peripheral blood, taken in the first trimester of pregnancy. This receptor was obtained from a female donor in good health, enrolled as a control in a pregnancy study.

The CDR3 region is CASRSQGAFSPLHF. The CDR3 DNA reads as TGTGCCAGCAGGTCGCAGGGGGCTTTTTCACCCCTCCACTTT. The chain combines TRBV28 with TRBJ1-6, with 8 positions matching TRBD1. This CDR3 is 14 amino acids long. The ends lost 6 bases at V and 9 bases at J; junction bases unmatched: 7. Germline lookup yields CDR1 MDHEN and CDR2 SYDVKM.